The 28 T cell receptor beta chains listed next were all sequenced from one sample in a study of cytomegalovirus exposure and HLA in healthy donors. TCRdb's copy holds only in-frame clones and misses some; the assay was immunoSEQ multiplex PCR. The sample has 150,000 to 200,000 clones, more than 75% seen once. Material: PBMCs. These receptors originate from a young woman in good health and CMV-seronegative.

Only one count was recorded for this clone. V and J are TRBV2 and TRBJ2-5; the match to TRBD2 covers 11 bases. Per the germline V gene, CDR1 is SNHLY and CDR2 is FYNNEI. This CDR3 region has 17 residues. With 7 bases clipped from V and 1 base from J, the junction kept 11 bases outside the gene matches. This CDR3 is CASTPPMGLAVQETQYF. CDR3 in DNA: TGTGCCAGCACCCCGCCCATGGGACTAGCGGTCCAAGAGACCCAGTACTTC.

This clone was observed once. The rearrangement uses TRBV5-4 and TRBJ2-3, with 8 bases identical to TRBD2. Per germline, CDR1 SGHNT and CDR2 YYREEE (reference sequence). V was clipped by 2 bases and J by 1 base; unmatched bases: 0. The CDR3 is made up of 14 amino acids. As DNA, the CDR3 is TGTGCCAGCAGCTTAGCGGGGGGCACAGATACGCAGTATTTT. As protein: CASSLAGGTDTQYF. Filled out from reference TRBV5-4 and TRBJ2-3, the complete variable domain reads ETGVTQSPTHLIKTRGQQVTLRCSSQSGHNTVSWYQQALGQGPQFIFQYYREEENGRGNFPPRFSGLQFPNYSSELNVNALELDDSALYLCASSLAGGTDTQYFGPGTRLTVL.

The chain links TRBV10-2 to TRBJ2-7; TRBD2 matches at 7 bases. The CDR3 is made up of 14 amino acids. The germline gives CDR1 WSHSY, CDR2 SAAADI. V trimming: 5 bases; J trimming: 0 bases; junction bases outside the gene matches: 4. The CDR3 coding sequence is TGCGCCAGCAGTTGGGGGGGAAGCTCCTACGAGCAGTACTTC. Its translation: CASSWGGSSYEQYF.

V and J are TRBV7-6 and TRBJ2-3, with D possibly matching TRBD1 (6 bases). Between the trimmed V and J ends, which lost 3 bases and 4 bases, there was a span of 14 bases. CDR3 length equals 15 residues. Looked up from germline, CDR1 is SGHVS and CDR2 is FNYEAQ. The CDR3 DNA reads as TGTGCCAGCAGCTTGCAAGACAGGTTGTCAGATACGCAGTATTTT. Translation gives CASSLQDRLSDTQYF.

V usage is TRBV13 and J usage is TRBJ2-7, with 7 bases matching TRBD2. The J segment lost 0 bases and the V segment lost 5 bases, leaving 13 bases of the junction unmatched. CDR1 and CDR2 from the germline V gene are PRHDT and FYEKMQ (reference sequence). CDR3 length equals 17 residues. The CDR3 sequence: CASSKGSRGDLSYEQYF. CDR3 coding DNA: TGTGCCAGCAGCAAAGGCTCACGGGGGGACCTCTCCTACGAGCAGTACTTC.

The rearrangement joins TRBV7-6 to TRBJ2-1; D call uncertain. The CDR3 loop spans 12 amino acids. Trimming pared 6 bases from V and 9 bases from J, leaving 12 bases between. Germline-derived CDR1 and CDR2 are SGHVS and FNYEAQ. CDR3 sequence: CASRPTNIEQFF. Here the CDR3 DNA reads TGTGCCAGCAGGCCTACTAACATTGAGCAGTTCTTC.

The chain recombines TRBV18 with TRBJ1-2; a possible D gene is TRBD1 (5 bases). The germline V gene encodes CDR1 KGHSH and CDR2 LQKENI. The CDR3 sequence is 13 residues long. Trimming shortened V by 5 bases and J by 2 bases, and 9 bases separated the two germline ends. In DNA, the CDR3 is TGTGCCAGCTCATCGACAGCAAACTATGGCTACACCTTC. Amino acids: CASSSTANYGYTF.

This chain's CDR3 is CASSRRQGVETQYF. In DNA, the CDR3 is TGCGCCAGCAGCCGACGACAGGGGGTAGAGACCCAGTACTTC. V is TRBV4-1 and J is TRBJ2-5; 9 bases agree with TRBD1. The CDR3 has 14 residues. The germline gives CDR1 MGHRA, CDR2 YSYEKL. With V trimmed by 4 bases and J by 4 bases, 4 bases remained unmatched.

The V gene is TRBV6-1, the J gene TRBJ1-2; tentatively, D is TRBD1 (6 bases). V lost 7 bases, J lost 6 bases, and 18 bases lay in between. Germline CDR1 and CDR2: MNHNS and SASEGT. The CDR3 has 14 residues. CDR3 nucleotide sequence: TGTGCCAGCAACCCCTACCGGGACATGGATGGCTACACCTTC. Amino acids: CASNPYRDMDGYTF.

This sequence joins TRBV9 and TRBJ2-1; 9 bases fit TRBD1. The J segment lost 5 bases and the V segment lost 2 bases, leaving 8 bases of the junction unmatched. CDR3 size: 16 residues. The V gene's germline CDR1 is SGDLS and CDR2 YYNGEE. CDR3 coding DNA: TGTGCCAGCAGCGTGGGGACAGGGTTCCTGAACAATGAGCAGTTCTTC. This encodes CASSVGTGFLNNEQFF.

This chain joins TRBV4-2 and TRBJ2-1, with D possibly being TRBD2 (6 bases). In germline, CDR1 is LGHNA, CDR2 YNFKEQ. V lost 1 base, J lost 4 bases, and 14 bases lay in between. This CDR3 is built from 16 residues. CDR3 region: CASSQASAAGYNEQFF. The CDR3 DNA reads as TGTGCCAGCAGCCAAGCTTCAGCCGCGGGGTACAATGAGCAGTTCTTC.

The chain couples TRBV7-9 to TRBJ2-7; D may be TRBD1 (6 bases). The germline V gene encodes CDR1 SEHNR and CDR2 FQNEAQ (reference sequence). V was trimmed by 0 bases and J by 3 bases, leaving 9 bases between them. This CDR3 has 14 amino acids. The CDR3, as DNA: TGTGCCAGCAGCTTAGCCGGGACAAACTACGAGCAGTACTTC. Protein: CASSLAGTNYEQYF.

This clone was seen just once. The chain joins TRBV19 to TRBJ2-1, with 7 bases identical to TRBD1. The trim removed 5 bases at V and 2 bases at J, leaving 6 bases unmatched. This CDR3 has 15 amino acids. Looked up from germline, CDR1 is LNHDA and CDR2 is SQIVND (reference sequence). The CDR3 spells CASSPPGQPYNEQFF. The CDR3 nucleotides are TGTGCCAGTAGTCCGCCGGGACAGCCCTACAATGAGCAGTTCTTC.

This clone has just one count. The rearrangement links TRBV20-1 to TRBJ2-2; no clear D gene. From germline, CDR1 is DFQATT and CDR2 SNEGSKA (reference sequence). Trimming removed 5 bases at V and 3 bases at J, with 4 bases between. The CDR3 is made up of 11 amino acids. This CDR3 reads CSALYTGELFF. DNA for the CDR3: TGCAGTGCTTTATACACCGGGGAGCTGTTTTTT.

The chain joins TRBV7-2 to TRBJ1-5; 8 nucleotides align to TRBD1. The germline V gene encodes CDR1 SGHTA and CDR2 FQGNSA. V was pared by 5 bases and J by 5 bases, with 8 bases of the junction left unmatched. The CDR3 covers 15 residues. Written as DNA, the CDR3 is TGTGCCAGCAGCCTTGACAGGGGTCAAGATCAGCCCCAGCATTTT. This codes for CASSLDRGQDQPQHF.

The chain recombines TRBV6-5 with TRBJ2-1; D is possibly TRBD1 (5 bases). CDR1 is MNHEY and CDR2 is SVGAGI in the germline V gene. Trimming shortened V by 6 bases and J by 5 bases, and 11 bases separated the two germline ends. This CDR3 region has 13 residues. CDR3 amino acids: CASSLRQHNEQFF. CDR3 coding DNA: TGTGCCAGCAGCCTACGACAGCACAATGAGCAGTTCTTC.

This chain connects TRBV18 to TRBJ1-5, with 8 bases identical to TRBD1. There are 13 residues in the CDR3. J was trimmed by 7 bases and V by 2 bases; bases with no gene match: 1. CDR1 is KGHSH and CDR2 is LQKENI in the germline V gene. The CDR3 DNA follows: TGTGCCAGCTCACCAACAGGGGGACAGCCCCAGCATTTT. Protein sequence: CASSPTGGQPQHF.

The rearrangement links TRBV19 to TRBJ1-5; no clear D gene. Germline assignment: CDR1 LNHDA and CDR2 SQIVND (reference sequence). V was shortened by 3 bases and J by 3 bases, with 12 bases between the two germline ends. The length of the CDR3 is 15 residues. The CDR3 region has the DNA TGTGCCAGTAGTATGGCGGCGCGGCTCAATCAGCCCCAGCATTTT. As protein: CASSMAARLNQPQHF.

This clone showed up just a few times. This chain uses TRBV2 with TRBJ1-2; D gene ambiguous. The CDR3 is made up of 12 amino acids. The V gene's germline CDR1 is SNHLY and CDR2 FYNNEI. The V end was cut by 4 bases, the J end by 8 bases, with 11 bases between. CDR3 amino acids: CASSVVLSGYTF. In nucleotides, the CDR3 is TGTGCCAGCAGTGTGGTATTGAGCGGCTACACCTTC.

This clone was seen a few times. J is TRBJ1-1 and V is TRBV19; TRBD1 is a possible D gene (6 bases). Trimming took 9 bases from V and 6 from J, leaving 23 bases between them. CDR3 length equals 15 residues. The germline V gene encodes CDR1 LNHDA and CDR2 SQIVND (reference sequence). The CDR3 sequence is CASRPSTGSLPEAFF. CDR3 DNA: TGTGCCAGCCGACCCTCTACAGGGAGCTTGCCTGAAGCTTTCTTT.

The V and J genes are TRBV11-2 and TRBJ1-2, with 7 bases that match TRBD1. CDR1 is SGHAT, CDR2 FQNNGV, per germline. CDR3 length equals 15 residues. J lost 6 bases, V lost 2 bases, and 9 bases had no gene match. As DNA, the CDR3 is TGTGCCAGCAGCTTAACCCCGACAGGGTTCAATGGCTACACCTTC. The encoded protein is CASSLTPTGFNGYTF.

V and J are TRBV5-4 and TRBJ2-2; the D is unclear. The CDR3 contains 12 residues. V dropped 6 bases and J dropped 4 bases, with 7 bases sitting between them. The germline V gene has CDR1 SGHNT and CDR2 YYREEE (reference sequence). The CDR3 region is CASTQATGELFF. In nucleotides, the CDR3 is TGTGCCAGCACGCAAGCCACCGGGGAGCTGTTTTTT.

This rearrangement joins TRBV11-2 to TRBJ2-7; 9 bases match TRBD1. Germline V CDR1 and CDR2: SGHAT, FQNNGV. Trimming removed 5 bases from V and 0 bases from J; junction bases left unmatched: 2. The CDR3 contains 14 residues. CDR3 sequence (DNA): TGTGCCAGCAGCCCGGACAGGGGCTCCTACGAGCAGTACTTC. This codes for CASSPDRGSYEQYF.

CDR3 residues: CASSTGDVEKLFF. The CDR3 nucleotides are TGTGCCAGCAGTACAGGGGATGTGGAAAAACTGTTTTTT. The V and J genes are TRBV25-1 and TRBJ1-4; 7 bases fit TRBD1. J was trimmed by 8 bases and V by 5 bases; bases with no gene match: 5. Germline loops: CDR1 MGHDK, CDR2 SYGVNS. This CDR3 spans 13 amino acids.

V usage is TRBV27 and J usage is TRBJ1-2, with D possibly TRBD1 on 5 matching bases. Trimming left V 6 bases short and J 4 bases short, with 18 bases between. Germline CDR1 and CDR2: MNHEY and SMNVEV (reference sequence). The CDR3 is 15 amino acids. The CDR3 is CASRPGIRDLYGYTF. The CDR3 DNA is TGTGCCAGCAGGCCAGGAATCAGGGATCTCTATGGCTACACCTTC.

V and J are TRBV4-1 and TRBJ2-1; TRBD2 aligns across 15 bases. The CDR3 is made up of 17 amino acids. Per the germline V gene, CDR1 is MGHRA and CDR2 is YSYEKL. Losses at the gene ends were 5 bases for V and 3 bases for J; bases not matched to a gene: 5. The CDR3 here is CASSGLAGGPLYNEQFF. The CDR3 coding sequence is TGCGCCAGCAGCGGACTAGCGGGGGGGCCTCTCTACAATGAGCAGTTCTTC.

V and J are TRBV2 and TRBJ2-2; tentatively, D is TRBD2 (6 bases). V was pared by 5 bases and J by 0 bases, with 7 bases between. The CDR3 covers 14 residues. From germline, CDR1 is SNHLY and CDR2 FYNNEI. In DNA form, the CDR3 reads TGTGCCAGCAGTCAGCGGGCGAACACCGGGGAGCTGTTTTTT. This sequence encodes CASSQRANTGELFF. Looking up the rest from reference TRBV2 and TRBJ2-2 gives the full variable domain: EPEVTQTPSHQVTQMGQEVILRCVPISNHLYFYWYRQILGQKVEFLVSFYNNEISEKSEIFDDQFSVERPDGSNFTLKIRSTKLEDSAMYFCASSQRANTGELFFGEGSRLTVL.

V gene TRBV11-3 combines with J gene TRBJ2-7; D might be TRBD1 (5 bases). Germline V gives CDR1 SGHNT, CDR2 YENEEA. The germline V and J ends were trimmed by 6 bases and 6 bases, with 15 bases remaining between them. This CDR3 is 13 amino acids long. This chain's CDR3 is CASSQGLGAEQYF. Here the CDR3 DNA reads TGTGCCAGCAGTCAAGGCCTAGGGGCCGAGCAGTACTTC. Drawing the rest from reference TRBV11-3 and TRBJ2-7, the complete variable domain is EAGVVQSPRYKIIEKKQPVAFWCNPISGHNTLYWYLQNLGQGPELLIRYENEEAVDDSQLPKDRFSAERLKGVDSTLKIQPAELGDSAVYLCASSQGLGAEQYFGPGTRLTVT.